This T cell receptor beta chain was identified in a study of T-cell memory formation after mild COVID-19. Whole-study context: Across donors, TCR clusters were largely donor specific.

CDR1 and CDR2 from the germline V gene are SGHDN and FVKESK. CDR3 length equals 15 residues. Trimming removed 1 base from V and 4 bases from J, with 11 bases in between. Only a few counts were recorded for this clonotype. What it recognizes is unknown. Study-wide findings and caveats: Second-wave clones reaching peak frequency on day 37 lacked confirmed SARS-CoV-2 specificity. From day 15 to 85, contracting clones were balanced between CD4 and CD8, whereas later expanders leaned toward CD4+.

Libraries for TCRalpha and TCRbeta carried sample barcodes and unique molecular identifiers via 5'RACE. Using its own MiXCR run on the 5' RACE reads, TCRdb lists one record per CDR3 protein. The sample lists around 47,000 distinct CDR3 sequences; nearly 9.5% were seen once. This clonotype was obtained from an adult woman who had mild COVID-19 (a few samples of this study predate the infection). Cell type and time point are not known. The sequencing sample was made of PBMCs or a T cell subset sorted from them (not recorded which). The V gene is TRBV14, the J gene TRBJ2-1; TRBD2 might be the D (5 bases). The CDR3, as DNA: TGTGCCAGCAGCCAAGGAGGGCCCCCTTACAATGAGCAGTTCTTC. Translated, it gives CASSQGGPPYNEQFF.